The rows below give T cell receptor beta chains drawn from one sample of a study of PD-1 blockade in classical Hodgkin lymphoma. The method was immunoSEQ multiplex PCR; TCRdb's version includes in-frame clones alone and lacks a portion of them. The table records 12,000 to 15,000 clones, around 83% of them present only once. The sample in question was peripheral blood mononuclear cells (PBMCs), obtained at baseline. These receptors were taken from a human donor with classical Hodgkin lymphoma. Both conserved end residues are part of each CDR3. A D gene is named only where the DNA matches it firmly. For some rows the clone size is stated as once, few or many, or as a class when expanded; others skip it.

J	size	D	V	CDR3	DNA
TRBJ2-1	-	TRBD2	TRBV5-4	CASSASSGGAREQFF	TGTGCCAGCAGCGCCTCTAGCGGGGGGGCCCGCGAGCAGTTCTTC
TRBJ2-3	-	TRBD2	TRBV9	CASSGRYTDTQYF	TGTGCCTCGAGCGGGAGGTACACAGATACGCAGTATTTT
TRBJ1-6	-	TRBD1	TRBV19	CASSMLTGDRHSPLHF	TGTGCCAGTAGTATGTTGACAGGGGACCGCCATTCACCCCTCCACTTT
TRBJ2-1	-	-	TRBV4-3	CASSQVEGYNEQFF	TGCGCCAGCAGCCAGGTAGAGGGGTACAATGAGCAGTTCTTC
TRBJ1-2	-	-	TRBV2	CASSVQDSYGYTF	TGTGCCAGCAGCGTCCAGGATAGCTATGGCTACACCTTC
TRBJ2-2	-	TRBD2	TRBV5-6	CASRSGLVGTGELFF	TGTGCCAGCAGATCGGGACTAGTTGGCACCGGGGAACTGTTTTTT
TRBJ1-4	-	-	TRBV4-3	CASSQDTFTTNEKLFF	TGCGCCAGCAGCCAGGACACCTTCACAACTAATGAAAAACTGTTTTTT
TRBJ1-1	-	-	TRBV5-4	CASSPRDSGTEAFF	TGTGCCAGCAGCCCCAGGGATAGTGGCACTGAAGCTTTCTTT
TRBJ2-1	-	-	TRBV4-3	CASSQAGLTYNEQFF	TGCGCCAGCAGCCAAGCGGGCCTTACTTACAATGAGCAGTTCTTC
TRBJ1-4	once	-	TRBV7-6	CASSGRNNEKLFF	TGTGCCAGCAGTGGGCGGAATAATGAAAAACTGTTTTTT
TRBJ2-5	-	-	TRBV19	CASSGRRGLQETQYF	TGTGCCAGTAGTGGACGAAGGGGACTCCAAGAGACCCAGTACTTC
TRBJ1-1	-	TRBD1	TRBV5-1	CASNPGGLNTEAFF	TGCGCCAGCAATCCAGGGGGGTTGAACACTGAAGCTTTCTTT
TRBJ2-7	-	-	TRBV28	CASSPGMSDEQYF	TGTGCCAGCAGCCCGGGGATGTCTGACGAGCAGTACTTC
TRBJ1-1	-	TRBD1	TRBV7-9	CASSWVRKQGKDTEAFF	TGTGCCAGCAGCTGGGTACGCAAACAGGGGAAGGACACTGAAGCTTTCTTT
TRBJ1-6	-	TRBD1	TRBV30	CAWSRDSYNSPLHF	TGTGCCTGGAGCCGGGACAGCTATAATTCACCCCTCCACTTT
TRBJ1-1	-	-	TRBV4-1	CASSRNTEAFF	TGCGCCAGCAGCCGGAACACTGAAGCTTTCTTT
TRBJ2-7	few	-	TRBV5-1	CASSLEGRQGSTYEQYF	TGCGCCAGCAGCTTGGAGGGTCGGCAGGGATCCACCTACGAGCAGTACTTC
TRBJ2-6	-	-	TRBV6-6	CASRPDSSGANVLTF	TGTGCCAGCAGGCCCGATAGCTCTGGGGCCAACGTCCTGACTTTC
TRBJ1-1	-	-	TRBV29-1	CSVRRGVGNTEAFF	TGCAGCGTCCGAAGAGGGGTGGGAAACACTGAAGCTTTCTTT
TRBJ2-1	few	-	TRBV5-5	CASSFEWGQNEQFF	TGTGCCAGCAGCTTCGAGTGGGGTCAGAATGAGCAGTTCTTC
TRBJ1-2	-	-	TRBV2	CASSETQGGGYGYTF	TGTGCCAGCAGTGAAACCCAGGGAGGGGGCTATGGCTACACCTTC
TRBJ2-7	-	-	TRBV11-2	CASSFGRVAYEQYF	TGTGCCAGCAGCTTTGGGCGGGTTGCCTACGAGCAGTACTTC
TRBJ1-3	-	-	TRBV10-1	CASSRTSGNTIYF	TGCGCCAGCAGTCGGACCTCTGGAAACACCATATATTTT
TRBJ1-5	-	-	TRBV2	CASSEEGLGNQPQHF	TGTGCCAGCAGTGAGGAGGGTTTGGGCAATCAGCCCCAGCATTTT
TRBJ2-7	-	TRBD1	TRBV5-1	CASSSPRQGSYEQYF	TGCGCCAGCAGCTCCCCGAGACAGGGATCCTACGAGCAGTACTTC
TRBJ2-1	-	TRBD2	TRBV19	CASSPSSTSGGGQFF	TGTGCCAGTAGTCCCTCATCGACTAGCGGGGGTGGGCAGTTCTTC
TRBJ2-1	once	-	TRBV6-6	CASSTTTGRYNEQFF	TGTGCCAGCAGCACGACCACAGGGCGGTACAATGAGCAGTTCTTC
TRBJ2-3	-	TRBD1	TRBV9	CASSVTGGSGDTQYF	TGTGCCAGCAGCGTCACAGGGGGTTCGGGAGATACGCAGTATTTT
TRBJ2-5	-	-	TRBV5-4	CASSSVDRRGTQYF	TGTGCCAGCAGCTCTGTAGACCGGAGGGGGACCCAGTACTTC
TRBJ1-5	-	-	TRBV15	CATMSGGGRGNQPQHF	TGTGCCACCATGTCTGGTGGGGGGAGAGGCAATCAGCCCCAGCATTTT
TRBJ1-5	once	-	TRBV6-6	CASSYWGGNQPQHF	TGTGCCAGCAGTTACTGGGGGGGCAATCAGCCCCAGCATTTT
TRBJ1-1	few	TRBD1	TRBV7-9	CASSSGTGPRPEAFF	TGTGCCAGCAGCTCCGGGACAGGGCCAAGACCTGAAGCTTTCTTT
TRBJ2-7	-	TRBD1	TRBV6-5	CASRSPTGGEQYF	TGTGCCAGCAGATCACCGACAGGGGGCGAGCAGTACTTC
TRBJ2-3	-	-	TRBV4-3	CASSPGRYSTFGTQYF	TGCGCCAGCAGCCCGGGACGGTATAGTACATTCGGTACGCAGTATTTT
TRBJ1-5	-	-	TRBV5-6	CASSLGAGHQPQHF	TGTGCCAGCAGCTTGGGGGCGGGCCATCAGCCCCAGCATTTT
TRBJ1-1	few	-	TRBV4-3	CASSQGRDTVAFF	TGCGCCAGCAGCCAAGGCCGGGACACTGTGGCTTTCTTT
TRBJ2-3	once	-	TRBV6-1	CASITGRHTDTQYF	TGTGCCAGCATTACGGGACGCCACACAGATACGCAGTATTTT
TRBJ2-6	-	-	TRBV4-1	CASSQDGHSGANVLTF	TGCGCCAGCAGCCAAGACGGACACTCTGGGGCCAACGTCCTGACTTTC
TRBJ2-4	once	-	TRBV7-9	CASRSAAGSKNIQYF	TGTGCCAGCAGATCCGCCGCAGGGTCCAAAAACATTCAGTACTTC
TRBJ2-7	-	TRBD2	TRBV6-1	CASSDSRGGRDEQYF	TGTGCCAGCAGTGATTCGCGGGGGGGCCGGGACGAGCAGTACTTC
TRBJ1-2	-	-	TRBV2	CASSPDAFYGYTF	TGTGCCAGCAGTCCCGACGCCTTCTATGGCTACACCTTC